This T cell receptor beta chain derives from a study of T cell responses to AZD1222 COVID-19 vaccine. Turning to this clone: What it binds is unknown.

Second-dose intervals near 4 or 12 weeks were combined. Overall study findings and caveats: Among the donors, most were white British and more were female, and clonal diversity was possibly underestimated.

TCRdb's table, derived via immunoSEQ multiplex PCR, lists solely in-frame clones and lacks some. The repertoire holds fewer than 120,000 clones, with over 90% as singletons. Germline assignment: CDR1 MNHEY and CDR2 SVGAGI. This CDR3 contains 14 residues. V shed 9 bases and J shed 4 bases, with 18 bases lying between them. V gene TRBV6-5 combines with J gene TRBJ1-2, with a tentative D call TRBD1 (6 bases). Sequences were derived from peripheral blood, sampled 28 days after the second AZD1222 dose. The receptor comes from an adult who received the AZD1222 COVID-19 vaccine. CDR3 in amino acids: CASLTGPGPYGYTF. The CDR3 region has the DNA TGTGCCAGTCTAACAGGGCCCGGTCCCTATGGCTACACCTTC.